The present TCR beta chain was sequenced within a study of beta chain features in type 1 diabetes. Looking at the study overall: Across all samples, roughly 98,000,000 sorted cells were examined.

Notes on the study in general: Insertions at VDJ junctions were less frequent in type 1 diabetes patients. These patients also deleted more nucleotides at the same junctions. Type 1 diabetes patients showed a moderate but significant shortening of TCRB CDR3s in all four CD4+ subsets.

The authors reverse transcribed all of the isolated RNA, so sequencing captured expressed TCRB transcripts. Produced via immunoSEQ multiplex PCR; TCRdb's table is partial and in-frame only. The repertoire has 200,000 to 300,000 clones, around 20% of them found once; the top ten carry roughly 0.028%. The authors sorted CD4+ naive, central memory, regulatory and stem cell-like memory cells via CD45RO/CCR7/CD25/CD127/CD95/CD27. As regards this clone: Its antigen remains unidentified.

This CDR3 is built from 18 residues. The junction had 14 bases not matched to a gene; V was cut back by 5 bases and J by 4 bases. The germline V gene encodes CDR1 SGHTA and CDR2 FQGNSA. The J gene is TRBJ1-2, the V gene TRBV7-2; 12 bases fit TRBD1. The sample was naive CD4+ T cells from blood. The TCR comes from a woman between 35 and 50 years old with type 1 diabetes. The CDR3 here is CASSTWPGQGAQSYGYTF. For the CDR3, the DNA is TGTGCCAGCAGCACCTGGCCGGGACAGGGGGCGCAAAGCTATGGCTACACCTTC.